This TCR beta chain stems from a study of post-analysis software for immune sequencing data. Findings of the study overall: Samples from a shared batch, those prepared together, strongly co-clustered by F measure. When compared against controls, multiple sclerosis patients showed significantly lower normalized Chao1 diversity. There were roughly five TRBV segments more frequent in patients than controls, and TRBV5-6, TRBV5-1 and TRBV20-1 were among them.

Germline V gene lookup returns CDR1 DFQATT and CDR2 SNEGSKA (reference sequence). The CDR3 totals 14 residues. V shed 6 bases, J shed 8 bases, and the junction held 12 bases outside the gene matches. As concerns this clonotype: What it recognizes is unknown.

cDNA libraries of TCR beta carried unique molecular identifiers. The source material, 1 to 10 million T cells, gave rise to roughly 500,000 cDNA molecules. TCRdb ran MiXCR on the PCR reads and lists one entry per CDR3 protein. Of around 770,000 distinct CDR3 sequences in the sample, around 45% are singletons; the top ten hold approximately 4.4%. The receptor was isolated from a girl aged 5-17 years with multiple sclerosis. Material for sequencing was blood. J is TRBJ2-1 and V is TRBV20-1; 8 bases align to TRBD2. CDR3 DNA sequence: TGCAGTGCACCAATAGCGGGATTGGGTTATGAGCAGTTCTTC. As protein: CSAPIAGLGYEQFF.